This entry is about one T cell receptor beta chain. V was cut by 2 bases and J by 1 base, with 11 bases left in between. This CDR3 region has 15 residues. Per germline, CDR1 MNHEY and CDR2 SMNVEV (reference sequence). The data derive from a study of a mutant IDH1 vaccine in newly diagnosed glioma. Whole-study context: Treated patients had a mean age of approximately 40 years and a 62.5% male, roughly 40% female split. Previous treatment comprised radiotherapy, temozolomide, or both, mostly both.

Sample time point: baseline, week 1 (first vaccination visit). This sample's treatment: pre-vaccination baseline after standard-of-care therapy. The table came from immunoSEQ multiplex PCR; TCRdb's copy has only in-frame clones and leaves some out. There are about 24,000 clones in the sample; 90% to 95% occur only once, and over 9% lies in the top ten. This sequence joins TRBV27 and TRBJ1-1; possibly TRBD1 for D (5 bases). Sequencing used PBMCs, obtained from a glioma patient treated with radiotherapy, temozolomide or both. The receptor's source is a man aged 30 to 39 with glioma. CDR3 protein: CASSLGGRPNTEAFF. The CDR3 nucleotides read TGTGCCAGCAGTTTAGGGGGACGGCCGAACACTGAAGCTTTCTTT.